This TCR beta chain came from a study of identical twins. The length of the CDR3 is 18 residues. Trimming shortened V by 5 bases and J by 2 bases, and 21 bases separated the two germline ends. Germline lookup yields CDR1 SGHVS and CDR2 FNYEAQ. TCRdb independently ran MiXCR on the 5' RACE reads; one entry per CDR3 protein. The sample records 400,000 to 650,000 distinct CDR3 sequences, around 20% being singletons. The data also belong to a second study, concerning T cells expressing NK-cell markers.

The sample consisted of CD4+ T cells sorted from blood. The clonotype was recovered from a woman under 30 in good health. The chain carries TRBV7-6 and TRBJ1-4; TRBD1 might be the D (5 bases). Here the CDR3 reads CASSPIGAAGSTNEKLFF. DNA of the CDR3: TGTGCCAGCAGCCCAATAGGGGCGGCGGGATCCACTAATGAAAAACTGTTTTTT.